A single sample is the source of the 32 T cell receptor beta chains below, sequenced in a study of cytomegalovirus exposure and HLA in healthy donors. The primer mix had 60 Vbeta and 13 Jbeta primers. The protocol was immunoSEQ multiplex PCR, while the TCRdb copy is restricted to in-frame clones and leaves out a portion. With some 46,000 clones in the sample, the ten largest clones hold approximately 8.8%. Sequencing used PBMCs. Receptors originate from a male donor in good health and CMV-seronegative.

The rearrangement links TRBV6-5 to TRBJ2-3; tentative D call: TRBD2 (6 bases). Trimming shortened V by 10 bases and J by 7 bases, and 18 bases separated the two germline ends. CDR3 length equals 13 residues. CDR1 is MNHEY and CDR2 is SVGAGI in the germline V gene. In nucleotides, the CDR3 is TGTGCCATGGGACTTGCAAGTTTGTATACGCAGTATTTT. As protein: CAMGLASLYTQYF.

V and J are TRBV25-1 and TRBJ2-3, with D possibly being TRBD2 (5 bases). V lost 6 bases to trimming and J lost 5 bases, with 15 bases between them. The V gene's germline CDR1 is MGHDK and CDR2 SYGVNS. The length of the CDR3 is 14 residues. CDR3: CASRDDSRGDTQYF. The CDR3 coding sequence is TGTGCCAGCAGGGACGATAGCCGGGGAGATACGCAGTATTTT.

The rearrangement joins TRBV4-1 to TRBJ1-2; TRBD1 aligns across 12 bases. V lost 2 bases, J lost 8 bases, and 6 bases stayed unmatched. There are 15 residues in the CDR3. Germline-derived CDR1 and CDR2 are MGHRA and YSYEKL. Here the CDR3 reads CASSQYGTGGEGYTF. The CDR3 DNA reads TGCGCCAGCAGCCAATACGGGACAGGGGGCGAAGGCTACACCTTC.

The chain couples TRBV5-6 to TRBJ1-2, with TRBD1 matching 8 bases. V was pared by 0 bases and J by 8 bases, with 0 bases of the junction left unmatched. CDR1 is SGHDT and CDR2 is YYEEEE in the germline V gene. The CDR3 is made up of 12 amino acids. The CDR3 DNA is TGTGCCAGCAGCTTGGGGGACAGGGGCTACACCTTC. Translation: CASSLGDRGYTF. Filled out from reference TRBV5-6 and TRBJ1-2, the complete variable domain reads DAGVTQSPTHLIKTRGQQVTLRCSPKSGHDTVSWYQQALGQGPQFIFQYYEEEERQRGNFPDRFSGHQFPNYSSELNVNALLLGDSALYLCASSLGDRGYTFGSGTRLTVV.

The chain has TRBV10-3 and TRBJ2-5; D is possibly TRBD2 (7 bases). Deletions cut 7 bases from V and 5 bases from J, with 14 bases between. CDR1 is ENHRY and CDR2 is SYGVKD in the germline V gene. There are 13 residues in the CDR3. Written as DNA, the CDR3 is TGTGCCATCAAGGGGGGGTATGACGAGACCCAGTACTTC. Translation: CAIKGGYDETQYF.

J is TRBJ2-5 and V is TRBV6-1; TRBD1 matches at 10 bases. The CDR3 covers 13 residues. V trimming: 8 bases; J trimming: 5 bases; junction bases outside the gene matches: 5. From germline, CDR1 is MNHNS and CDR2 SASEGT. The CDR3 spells CASRLDRGETQYF. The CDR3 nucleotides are TGTGCCAGCCGTTTGGACAGGGGGGAGACCCAGTACTTC.

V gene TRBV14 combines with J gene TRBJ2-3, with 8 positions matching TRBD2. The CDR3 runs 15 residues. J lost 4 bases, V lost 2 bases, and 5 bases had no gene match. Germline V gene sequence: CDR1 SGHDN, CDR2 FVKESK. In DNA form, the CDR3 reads TGTGCCAGCAGCCAAAGCGGGAGTCGTGCAGATACGCAGTATTTT. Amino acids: CASSQSGSRADTQYF.

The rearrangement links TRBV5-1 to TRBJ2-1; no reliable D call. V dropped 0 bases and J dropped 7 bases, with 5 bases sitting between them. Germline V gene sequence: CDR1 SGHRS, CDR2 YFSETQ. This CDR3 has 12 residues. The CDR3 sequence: CASSLDANEQFF. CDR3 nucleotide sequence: TGCGCCAGCAGCTTGGACGCGAATGAGCAGTTCTTC. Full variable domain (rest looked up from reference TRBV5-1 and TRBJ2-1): KAGVTQTPRYLIKTRGQQVTLSCSPISGHRSVSWYQQTPGQGLQFLFEYFSETQRNKGNFPGRFSGRQFSNSRSEMNVSTLELGDSALYLCASSLDANEQFFGPGTRLTVL.

The CDR3 is CASSENSHIGNTEAFF. CDR3 in DNA: TGTGCCAGCAGTGAAAACAGCCACATAGGGAACACTGAAGCTTTCTTT. The rearrangement joins TRBV6-1 to TRBJ1-1, with D unclear. Germline V gene sequence: CDR1 MNHNS, CDR2 SASEGT. The ends were cut back, 2 bases at V and 1 base at J, with 14 bases in the middle. The CDR3 is 16 amino acids.

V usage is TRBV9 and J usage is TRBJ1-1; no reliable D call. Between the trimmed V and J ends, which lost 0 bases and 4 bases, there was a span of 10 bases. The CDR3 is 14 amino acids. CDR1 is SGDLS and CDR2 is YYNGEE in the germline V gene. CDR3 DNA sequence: TGTGCCAGCAGCGTAGACGGCGGCAGCACTGAAGCTTTCTTT. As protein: CASSVDGGSTEAFF. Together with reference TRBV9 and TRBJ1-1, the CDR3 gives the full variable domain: DSGVTQTPKHLITATGQRVTLRCSPRSGDLSVYWYQQSLDQGLQFLIQYYNGEERAKGNILERFSAQQFPDLHSELNLSSLELGDSALYFCASSVDGGSTEAFFGQGTRLTVV.

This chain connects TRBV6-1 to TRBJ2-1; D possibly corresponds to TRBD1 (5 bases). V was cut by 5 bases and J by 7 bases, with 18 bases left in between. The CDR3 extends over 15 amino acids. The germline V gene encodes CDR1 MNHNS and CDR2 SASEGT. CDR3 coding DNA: TGTGCCAGCAGTACTATAAGGGGCGAGAGTAATGAGCAGTTCTTC. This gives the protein CASSTIRGESNEQFF.

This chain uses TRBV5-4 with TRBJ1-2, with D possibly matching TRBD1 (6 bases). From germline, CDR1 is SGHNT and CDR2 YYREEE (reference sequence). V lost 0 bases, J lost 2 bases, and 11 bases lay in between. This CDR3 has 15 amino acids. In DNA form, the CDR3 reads TGTGCCAGCAGCTTGGCGGGGGGCGGAAACTATGGCTACACCTTC. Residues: CASSLAGGGNYGYTF.

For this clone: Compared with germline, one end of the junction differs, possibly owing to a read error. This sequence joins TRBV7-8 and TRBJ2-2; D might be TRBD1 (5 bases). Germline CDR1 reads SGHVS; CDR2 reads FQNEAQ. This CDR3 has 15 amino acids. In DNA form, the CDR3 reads TGTGCCAGCAGCTTAGAGACAGCGAATACCGGGGAGCTGTTTTTT. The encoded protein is CASSLETANTGELFF. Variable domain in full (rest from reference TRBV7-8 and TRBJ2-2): GAGVSQSPRYKVAKRGQDVALRCDPISGHVSLFWYQQALGQGPEFLTYFQNEAQLDKSGLPSDRFFAERPEGSVSTLKIQRTQQEDSAVYLCASSLETANTGELFFGEGSRLTVL.

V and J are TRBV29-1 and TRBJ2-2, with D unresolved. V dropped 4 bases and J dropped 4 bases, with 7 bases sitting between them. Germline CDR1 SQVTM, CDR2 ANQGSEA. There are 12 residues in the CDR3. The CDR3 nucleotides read TGCAGCGTTGTGTTCGGCACCGGGGAGCTGTTTTTT. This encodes CSVVFGTGELFF.

The CDR3 coding sequence is TGTGCCAGCAGCTTCAGCGGGAGAGGAGATACGCAGTATTTT. Amino acid sequence: CASSFSGRGDTQYF. This chain connects TRBV7-8 to TRBJ2-3; 8 positions match TRBD2. In germline, CDR1 is SGHVS, CDR2 FQNEAQ. V trimming: 3 bases; J trimming: 5 bases; junction bases outside the gene matches: 4. This CDR3 has 14 residues.

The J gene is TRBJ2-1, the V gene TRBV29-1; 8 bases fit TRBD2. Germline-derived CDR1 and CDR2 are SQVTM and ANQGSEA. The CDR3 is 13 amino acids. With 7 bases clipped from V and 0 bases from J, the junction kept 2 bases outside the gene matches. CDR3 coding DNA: TGCAGCGGCGGGGGGAGCTCCTACAATGAGCAGTTCTTC. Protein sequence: CSGGGSSYNEQFF.

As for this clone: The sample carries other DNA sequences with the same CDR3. The CDR3 protein is CASSRQGYTEAFF. Here the CDR3 DNA reads TGTGCCAGCAGCCGACAGGGTTACACTGAAGCTTTCTTT. The rearrangement links TRBV14 to TRBJ1-1; 7 positions match TRBD1. With V trimmed by 4 bases and J by 3 bases, 2 bases remained unmatched. Germline-derived CDR1 and CDR2 are SGHDN and FVKESK. The CDR3 runs to 13 residues.

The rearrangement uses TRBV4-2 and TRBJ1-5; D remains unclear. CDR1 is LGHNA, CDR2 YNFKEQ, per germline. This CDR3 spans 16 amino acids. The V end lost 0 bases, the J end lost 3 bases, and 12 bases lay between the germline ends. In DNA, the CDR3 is TGTGCCAGCAGCCAAGATTTGTACGGAGCCAATCAGCCCCAGCATTTT. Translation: CASSQDLYGANQPQHF.

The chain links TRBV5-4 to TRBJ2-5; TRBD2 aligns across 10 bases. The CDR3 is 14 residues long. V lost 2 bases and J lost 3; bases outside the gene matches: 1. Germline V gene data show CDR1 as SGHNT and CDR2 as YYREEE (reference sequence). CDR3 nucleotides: TGTGCCAGCAGCTTCAGCGGGGGGGAAGAGACCCAGTACTTC. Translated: CASSFSGGEETQYF.

The CDR3 region is CASSVLGPADEQYF. The CDR3 DNA is TGCGCCAGCAGTGTCCTCGGTCCGGCGGACGAGCAGTACTTC. The J gene is TRBJ2-7, the V gene TRBV10-1; D is unresolved. V dropped 4 bases and J dropped 5 bases, with 15 bases sitting between them. The CDR3 totals 14 residues. The V gene's germline CDR1 is WNHNN and CDR2 SYGVQD (reference sequence).

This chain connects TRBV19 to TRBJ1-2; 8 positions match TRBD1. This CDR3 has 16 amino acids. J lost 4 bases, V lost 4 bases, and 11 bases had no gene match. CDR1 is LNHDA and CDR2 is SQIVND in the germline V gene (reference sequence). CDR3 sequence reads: CASSTSQGTGVYGYTF. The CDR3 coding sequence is TGTGCCAGTAGTACCTCCCAAGGGACAGGAGTCTATGGCTACACCTTC. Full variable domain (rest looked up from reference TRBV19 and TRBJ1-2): DGGITQSPKYLFRKEGQNVTLSCEQNLNHDAMYWYRQDPGQGLRLIYYSQIVNDFQKGDIAEGYSVSREKKESFPLTVTSAQKNPTAFYLCASSTSQGTGVYGYTFGSGTRLTVV.

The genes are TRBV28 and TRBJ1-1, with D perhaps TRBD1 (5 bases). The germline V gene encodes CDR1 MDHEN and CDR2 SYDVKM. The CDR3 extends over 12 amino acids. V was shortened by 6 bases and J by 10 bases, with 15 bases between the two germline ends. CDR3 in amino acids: CASRSTGNRAFF. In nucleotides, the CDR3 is TGTGCCAGCAGAAGTACAGGAAATCGAGCTTTCTTT.

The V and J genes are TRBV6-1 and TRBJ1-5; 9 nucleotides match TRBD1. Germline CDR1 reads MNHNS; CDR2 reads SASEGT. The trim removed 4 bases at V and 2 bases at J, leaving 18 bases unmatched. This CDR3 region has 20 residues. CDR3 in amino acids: CASSGGAPGQGTFGNQPQHF. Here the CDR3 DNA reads TGTGCCAGCAGTGGAGGGGCCCCGGGACAGGGAACTTTTGGCAATCAGCCCCAGCATTTT.

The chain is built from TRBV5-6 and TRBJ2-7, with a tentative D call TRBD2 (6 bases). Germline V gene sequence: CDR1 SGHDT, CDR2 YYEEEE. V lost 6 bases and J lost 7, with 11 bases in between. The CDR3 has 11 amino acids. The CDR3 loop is CASIHRGEQYF. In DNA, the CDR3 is TGTGCCAGCATCCACCGGGGGGAGCAGTACTTC.

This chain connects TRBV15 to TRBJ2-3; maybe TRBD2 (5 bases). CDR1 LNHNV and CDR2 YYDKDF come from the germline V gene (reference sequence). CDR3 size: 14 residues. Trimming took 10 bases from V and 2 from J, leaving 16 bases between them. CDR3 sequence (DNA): TGTGCCAACAGTTACGCGGGCTCCACAGATACGCAGTATTTT. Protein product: CANSYAGSTDTQYF.

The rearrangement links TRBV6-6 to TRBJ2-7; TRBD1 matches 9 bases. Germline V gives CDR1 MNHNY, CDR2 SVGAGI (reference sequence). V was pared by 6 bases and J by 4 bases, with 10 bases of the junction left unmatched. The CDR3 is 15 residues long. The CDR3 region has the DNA TGTGCCAGCAGGCCCCGGGACAGGGACGGGTACGAGCAGTACTTC. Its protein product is CASRPRDRDGYEQYF.

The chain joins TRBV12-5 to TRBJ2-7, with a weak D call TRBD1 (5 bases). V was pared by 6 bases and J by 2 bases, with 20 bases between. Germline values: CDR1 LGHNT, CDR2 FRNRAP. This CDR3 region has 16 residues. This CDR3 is CASGPAWGWEPYEQYF. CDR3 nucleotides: TGTGCTAGTGGACCCGCGTGGGGCTGGGAACCCTACGAGCAGTACTTC.

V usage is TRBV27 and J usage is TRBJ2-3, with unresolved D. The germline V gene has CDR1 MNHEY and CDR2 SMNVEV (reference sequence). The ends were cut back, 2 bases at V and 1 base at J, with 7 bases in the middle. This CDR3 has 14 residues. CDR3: CASSLQLGTDTQYF. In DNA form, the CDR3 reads TGTGCCAGCAGTTTACAACTCGGCACAGATACGCAGTATTTT.

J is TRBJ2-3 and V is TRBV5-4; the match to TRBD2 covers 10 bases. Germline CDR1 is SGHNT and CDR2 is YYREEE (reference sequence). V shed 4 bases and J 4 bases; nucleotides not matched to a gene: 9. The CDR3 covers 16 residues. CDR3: CASSRPIAGGADTQYF. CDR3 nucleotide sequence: TGTGCCAGCAGCCGCCCCATAGCGGGAGGCGCAGATACGCAGTATTTT.

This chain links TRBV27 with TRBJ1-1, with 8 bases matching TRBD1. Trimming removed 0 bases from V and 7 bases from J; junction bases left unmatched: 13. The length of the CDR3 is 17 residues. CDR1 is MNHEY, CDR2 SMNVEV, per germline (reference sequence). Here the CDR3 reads CASSLSAQGAKTVEAFF. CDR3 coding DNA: TGTGCCAGCAGTTTATCGGCCCAGGGGGCGAAGACCGTTGAAGCTTTCTTT.

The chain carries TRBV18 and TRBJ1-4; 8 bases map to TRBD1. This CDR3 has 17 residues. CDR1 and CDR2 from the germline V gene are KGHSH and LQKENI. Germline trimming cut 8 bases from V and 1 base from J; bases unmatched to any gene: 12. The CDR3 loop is CASPTKTGALTNEKLFF. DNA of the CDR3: TGTGCCAGCCCTACTAAGACAGGGGCATTAACTAATGAAAAACTGTTTTTT.

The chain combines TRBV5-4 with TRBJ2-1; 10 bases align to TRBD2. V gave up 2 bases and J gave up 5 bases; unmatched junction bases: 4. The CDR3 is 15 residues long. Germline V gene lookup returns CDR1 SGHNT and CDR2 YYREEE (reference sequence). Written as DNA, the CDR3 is TGTGCCAGCAGCTTTCCTAGCGGGGGAGACAATGAGCAGTTCTTC. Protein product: CASSFPSGGDNEQFF.